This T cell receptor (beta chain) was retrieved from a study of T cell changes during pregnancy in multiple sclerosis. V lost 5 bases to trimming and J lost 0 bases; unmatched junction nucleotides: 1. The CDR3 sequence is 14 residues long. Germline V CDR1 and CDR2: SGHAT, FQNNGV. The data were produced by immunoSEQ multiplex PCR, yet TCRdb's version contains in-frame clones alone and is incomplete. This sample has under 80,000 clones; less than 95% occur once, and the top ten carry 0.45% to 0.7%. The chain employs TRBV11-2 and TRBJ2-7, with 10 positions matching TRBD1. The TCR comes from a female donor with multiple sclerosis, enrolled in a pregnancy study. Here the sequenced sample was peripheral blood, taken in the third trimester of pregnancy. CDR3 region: CASSRTGGSYEQYF. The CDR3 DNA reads TGTGCCAGCAGCCGGACAGGGGGCTCCTACGAGCAGTACTTC.